Below, one TCR beta chain is given with its context. Its cognate antigen is unknown. This record comes from a study of shared clonotypes between healthy human individuals. Points from the study as a whole: Sampling covered nothing but blood. Tissue TCR repertoires likely differ from those found in blood. Clonotypes that were shared across four donors made up approximately 5% of naive CD4 clonotypes. Clonotype sharing among donors was expected to depend on sequencing depth.

The CDR3 contains 15 residues. Germline values: CDR1 SNHLY, CDR2 FYNNEI. Trimming removed 3 bases at V and 2 bases at J, with 11 bases between. Only in-frame clones appear in the TCRdb table, and some are missing; sequencing was by immunoSEQ multiplex PCR. The data contain about 2.1 million clones, 85% to 95% of them singletons. As defined, naive CD8 cells were CD45RO-negative and positively selected for CCR7, with terminally differentiated effector memory CD45RA+ cells excluded. Sequenced: naive CD8+ T cells from PBMCs. The chain links TRBV2 to TRBJ1-5, with D possibly matching TRBD1 (5 bases). The clonotype comes from a man between 18 and 35 years old in good health. Some clones in this sample may be carry-over from other donors' samples. The CDR3 nucleotides are TGTGCCAGCAGTGATTGGGACTATGGCAATCAGCCCCAGCATTTT. It encodes CASSDWDYGNQPQHF.